Listed here are 9 T cell receptor beta chains from one sample, sequenced in a study of T cells in Graves' hyperthyroidism and ophthalmopathy (dated by TCRdb to between 2018 and 2021). The method was multiplex PCR. These reads were obtained on an Illumina HiSeq 2000. The TCR beta CDR3 regions were amplified from the RNA transcripts. A first-round RT-PCR of the TCR CDR3 used the HTBI primer set with the Qiagen OneStep RT-PCR kit. In-frame beta chains were kept once TCRdb had trimmed the public reads at Q25 with fastp and called clones with MiXCR. Rows with one shared CDR3 protein collapse into an entry with the most common genes and DNA. For this sample there are approximately 430,000 distinct CDR3 sequences; around a sixth appear just once. Jointly, the top ten make up approximately 14% of the sample. The sample was blood. The receptor source for this set is a young woman with Graves' hyperthyroidism.

Many counts were recorded for this clonotype. The J gene is TRBJ2-5, the V gene TRBV6-5; tentatively, D is TRBD1 or TRBD2 (6 bases each). The length of the CDR3 is 14 residues. Per the germline V gene, CDR1 is MNHEY and CDR2 is SVGAGI. With 2 bases removed from V and 5 bases from J, the gap between germline ends came to 12 bases. DNA for the CDR3: TGTGCCAGCAGTTACGGGGGGCGCGGGGAGACCCAGTACTTC. It codes for CASSYGGRGETQYF.

This clonotype was counted a few times. The chain links TRBV27 to TRBJ1-3; D remains ambiguous. Per the germline V gene, CDR1 is MNHEY and CDR2 is SMNVEV (reference sequence). V was pared by 8 bases and J by 0 bases, with 14 bases between. The CDR3 covers 15 residues. The chain's CDR3 is CASPFDGFSGNTIYF. The CDR3 DNA reads as TGTGCCAGCCCATTCGACGGATTCTCTGGAAACACCATATATTTT.

This chain joins TRBV7-8 and TRBJ1-2, with 9 bases aligning to TRBD1. Germline V CDR1 and CDR2: SGHVS, FQNEAQ. The CDR3 runs 14 residues. The V segment lost 1 base and the J segment 6 bases; nucleotides outside the gene matches: 3. For the CDR3, the DNA is TGTGCCAGCAGCTTAGGCCGGGACAGGGATGGCTACACCTTC. Protein sequence: CASSLGRDRDGYTF.

The gene calls are TRBV7-9 and TRBJ1-2; tentatively, D is TRBD1 (5 bases). Germline CDR1 is SEHNR and CDR2 is FQNEAQ (reference sequence). This CDR3 region has 16 residues. V dropped 5 bases and J dropped 1 base, with 17 bases sitting between them. Here the CDR3 reads CASSPTWGRLNYGYTF. CDR3 coding DNA: TGTGCCAGCAGCCCTACCTGGGGACGGCTTAACTATGGCTACACCTTC.

This clonotype appeared once. This chain links TRBV20-1 with TRBJ2-7, with 14 bases identical to TRBD2. CDR3 size: 15 residues. Losses at the gene ends were 6 bases for V and 6 bases for J; bases not matched to a gene: 10. CDR1 and CDR2 (germline): DFQATT, SNEGSKA (reference sequence). The CDR3 loop is CSAKRGLAGVSEQYF. The CDR3 bases are TGCAGTGCCAAGAGGGGACTAGCGGGAGTATCCGAGCAGTACTTC.

The V call is TRBV4-1, the J call TRBJ2-5; D is ambiguous. Germline V gene data show CDR1 as MGHRA and CDR2 as YSYEKL. V lost 4 bases, J lost 7 bases, and 22 bases lay in between. This CDR3 has 16 amino acids. The DNA of the CDR3 is TGCGCCAGCAGCCCCTCAGCCGGCCCCGGCTTTGGGACCCAGTACTTC. It codes for CASSPSAGPGFGTQYF.

This clonotype was observed a handful of times. The CDR3 DNA sequence: TGTGCCAGTAGTCCACCTACCGGGACAGGCTACGAGCAGTACTTC. Translating gives CASSPPTGTGYEQYF. The rearrangement joins TRBV19 to TRBJ2-7; 8 positions agree with TRBD1. The junction had 9 bases not matched to a gene; V was cut back by 5 bases and J by 3 bases. The CDR3 loop spans 15 amino acids. The V gene's germline CDR1 is LNHDA and CDR2 SQIVND (reference sequence). Full variable domain (remainder filled in from reference TRBV19 and TRBJ2-7): DGGITQSPKYLFRKEGQNVTLSCEQNLNHDAMYWYRQDPGQGLRLIYYSQIVNDFQKGDIAEGYSVSREKKESFPLTVTSAQKNPTAFYLCASSPPTGTGYEQYFGPGTRLTVT.

This clonotype was counted many times. This chain joins TRBV20-1 and TRBJ1-1, with 8 bases matching TRBD1. Trimming took 6 bases from V and 6 from J; bases not matched to a gene: 6. The CDR3 runs to 12 residues. From germline, CDR1 is DFQATT and CDR2 SNEGSKA (reference sequence). This CDR3 is CSAYRGVAEAFF. The CDR3, as DNA: TGCAGTGCGTACAGGGGGGTGGCTGAAGCTTTCTTT.

The chain links TRBV5-1 to TRBJ1-6, with TRBD1 as a possible D gene (6 bases). The germline gives CDR1 SGHRS, CDR2 YFSETQ. The CDR3 totals 13 residues. V gave up 4 bases and J gave up 10 bases, with 12 bases separating them. Here the CDR3 reads CASSIGTRSPLHF. In nucleotides, the CDR3 is TGCGCCAGCAGCATAGGGACAAGGTCACCCCTCCACTTT.